This TCR beta chain was identified in a study of T-cell memory formation after mild COVID-19. There are a few counts of this clonotype. As yet, its antigen is unknown. After 5'RACE with constant-segment primers, TCR alpha and TCR beta cDNA libraries carrying sample barcodes and UMIs were obtained. TCRdb fed the 5' RACE reads into MiXCR, producing one record per CDR3 protein. Of 200,000 to 250,000 distinct CDR3 sequences listed, around 26% are singletons. The CDR3 is 11 amino acids. Trimming removed 6 bases from V and 2 bases from J, with 4 bases in between. In germline, CDR1 is MNHEY, CDR2 SVGEGT. Whole-study findings and limits: Clones contracting over day 15 to 85 were CD4/CD8 balanced, with later expanders leaning CD4+.

The sequence was obtained from an adult woman who had mild COVID-19 (a few samples of this study predate the infection). Cell type and time point are not known. The rearrangement joins TRBV6-2 or TRBV6-3 to TRBJ1-1; no reliable D call. Sequenced input: PBMCs or a T cell subset sorted from them (not recorded which). Written as DNA, the CDR3 is TGTGCCAGCAGCCGAAACACTGAAGCTTTCTTT. Translated, it gives CASSRNTEAFF.